The rows below give T cell receptor beta chains drawn from one sample of a study of cytomegalovirus exposure and HLA in healthy donors. The protocol was immunoSEQ multiplex PCR, while the TCRdb copy is restricted to in-frame clones and leaves out a portion. The table shows some 240,000 clones, with around 78% occurring only once. Sequenced material: PBMCs. Source of these receptors: a woman aged 18-29 years in good health and CMV-seronegative. CDR3s include the opening cysteine and the closing phenylalanine or tryptophan. D genes are given only for firm matches. The size of a clone is reported for some rows only, either as once, few or many, or as a class for expanded clones.

TRBJ1-6 | 13 | NA | NA | TRBV4-1 | CASSQDREKPLHF | TGCGCCAGCAGCCAAGATCGAGAAAAGCCCCTCCACTTT
TRBJ2-7 | 14 | NA | once | TRBV29-1 | CSVGVGPGKHEQYF | TGCAGCGTCGGGGTAGGTCCAGGCAAACACGAGCAGTACTTC
TRBJ1-2 | 13 | NA | NA | TRBV6-1 | CASSIGTDYGYTF | TGTGCCAGCAGCATCGGGACGGACTATGGCTACACCTTC
TRBJ2-7 | 15 | TRBD1 | NA | TRBV6-6 | CASSYEGRGSYEQYF | TGTGCCAGCAGTTACGAAGGCAGGGGGTCCTACGAGCAGTACTTC
TRBJ1-4 | 16 | NA | few | TRBV7-9 | CASREGRVGANEKLFF | TGTGCCAGCAGAGAAGGCAGGGTAGGGGCTAATGAAAAACTGTTTTTT
TRBJ2-5 | 15 | NA | NA | TRBV7-9 | CASTPGGSGKETQYF | TGTGCCAGCACCCCAGGGGGTAGCGGGAAAGAGACCCAGTACTTC
TRBJ2-7 | 14 | NA | NA | TRBV6-5 | CASSTTVTTYEQYF | TGTGCCAGCAGTACGACGGTAACCACCTACGAGCAGTACTTC
TRBJ1-5 | 14 | NA | NA | TRBV4-1 | CASSHPGLGGPQHF | TGCGCCAGCAGCCACCCCGGACTGGGCGGGCCCCAGCATTTT
TRBJ2-7 | 14 | NA | NA | TRBV5-1 | CASSLTGASYEQYF | TGCGCCAGCAGCTTGACCGGGGCTTCCTACGAGCAGTACTTC
TRBJ2-7 | 16 | TRBD2 | NA | TRBV7-3 | CASSLASSGATYEQYF | TGTGCCAGCAGCCTCGCCTCTAGCGGGGCTACCTACGAGCAGTACTTC
TRBJ1-5 | 14 | TRBD1 | few | TRBV6-6 | CASTRQGAGQPQHF | TGTGCCAGCACCCGACAGGGGGCAGGTCAGCCCCAGCATTTT
TRBJ2-3 | 14 | NA | few | TRBV5-1 | CASSLDRATDTQYF | TGCGCCAGCAGCTTGGACAGGGCAACAGATACGCAGTATTTT
TRBJ1-4 | 16 | NA | NA | TRBV18 | CASSPPRSGSNEKLFF | TGTGCCAGCTCACCACCCCGTAGCGGGAGTAATGAAAAACTGTTTTTT
TRBJ1-1 | 14 | TRBD1 | NA | TRBV27 | CASSLTGGKAEAFF | TGTGCCAGCAGTTTGACAGGGGGAAAGGCTGAAGCTTTCTTT
TRBJ2-7 | 17 | NA | NA | TRBV5-1 | CASSLRAGPTPSYEQYF | TGCGCCAGCAGCTTGAGGGCAGGGCCGACCCCATCTTACGAGCAGTACTTC
TRBJ1-2 | 14 | TRBD1 | NA | TRBV7-9 | CASSSLQGAGGYTF | TGTGCCAGCAGCTCATTACAGGGGGCGGGTGGCTACACCTTC
TRBJ1-6 | 16 | NA | few | TRBV5-1 | CASSLDRERNNSPLHF | TGCGCCAGCAGCTTGGACAGGGAAAGGAATAATTCACCCCTCCACTTT
TRBJ2-6 | 17 | NA | NA | TRBV5-1 | CASTPDSGGSGANVLTF | TGCGCCAGCACCCCGGACAGTGGAGGATCTGGGGCCAACGTCCTGACTTTC
TRBJ2-3 | 17 | TRBD2 | NA | TRBV7-8 | CASSLALPAGGTDTQYF | TGTGCCAGCAGCTTAGCGCTTCCGGCGGGGGGCACAGATACGCAGTATTTT
TRBJ1-2 | 14 | NA | NA | TRBV28 | CASSPGLGSGGYTF | TGTGCCAGCAGTCCCGGCTTAGGCTCGGGCGGCTACACCTTC
TRBJ2-1 | 15 | TRBD1 | once | TRBV29-1 | CSVESNRGSYNEQFF | TGCAGCGTCGAGAGCAACAGGGGGTCCTACAATGAGCAGTTCTTC
TRBJ2-5 | 15 | TRBD1 | NA | TRBV6-5 | CASSPPGGAGETQYF | TGTGCCAGCAGCCCTCCAGGGGGCGCAGGGGAGACCCAGTACTTC
TRBJ2-3 | 16 | TRBD2 | NA | TRBV25-1 | CASSLLAGGEGDTQYF | TGTGCCAGCAGCTTACTAGCGGGAGGTGAAGGAGATACGCAGTATTTT
TRBJ1-5 | 14 | NA | NA | TRBV19 | CASSSQSGNQPQHF | TGTGCCAGTAGTAGCCAATCGGGAAATCAGCCCCAGCATTTT
TRBJ1-1 | 16 | TRBD1 | NA | TRBV6-1 | CASSEDRAIRNTEAFF | TGTGCCAGCAGTGAGGACAGGGCTATCAGGAACACTGAAGCTTTCTTT
TRBJ1-1 | 14 | NA | NA | TRBV5-1 | CASSPTPTNTEAFF | TGCGCCAGCAGCCCGACCCCCACAAACACTGAAGCTTTCTTT
TRBJ2-1 | 11 | TRBD2 | NA | TRBV5-1 | CASSAGGEQFF | TGCGCCAGCAGCGCCGGGGGGGAGCAGTTCTTC
TRBJ2-7 | 12 | TRBD1 | NA | TRBV6-5 | CASRRQGSGQYF | TGTGCCAGCAGACGACAGGGGTCGGGGCAGTACTTC
TRBJ1-5 | 13 | NA | NA | TRBV6-1 | CASSEAEDQPQHF | TGTGCCAGCAGTGAAGCGGAGGATCAGCCCCAGCATTTT
TRBJ2-7 | 15 | NA | NA | TRBV4-1 | CASSPDRTEDYEQYF | TGCGCCAGCAGCCCTGATAGGACAGAAGACTACGAGCAGTACTTC
TRBJ1-2 | 18 | NA | NA | TRBV9 | CASSVDSRLGFVNYGYTF | TGTGCCAGCAGCGTCGACTCCCGGTTGGGGTTTGTGAACTATGGCTACACCTTC
TRBJ1-5 | 17 | NA | NA | TRBV2 | CASMEHPRGASNQPQHF | TGTGCCAGCATGGAACACCCCCGGGGCGCGAGCAATCAGCCCCAGCATTTT
TRBJ2-6 | 17 | NA | NA | TRBV2 | CASIHQDAGAGANVLTF | TGTGCCAGCATCCACCAGGACGCCGGGGCTGGGGCCAACGTCCTGACTTTC
TRBJ1-5 | 12 | NA | NA | TRBV28 | CASSLLTGPQHF | TGTGCCAGCAGTTTATTAACGGGACCCCAGCATTTT
TRBJ1-1 | 13 | NA | NA | TRBV30 | CAWSVRGNTEAFF | TGTGCCTGGAGTGTAAGAGGGAACACTGAAGCTTTCTTT
TRBJ2-2 | 16 | NA | NA | TRBV7-2 | CASSLLWTSNTGELFF | TGTGCCAGCAGCTTACTGTGGACATCGAACACCGGGGAGCTGTTTTTT
TRBJ2-3 | 12 | NA | NA | TRBV2 | CASSVVTDTQYF | TGTGCCAGCAGTGTCGTCACAGATACGCAGTATTTT
TRBJ1-1 | 14 | NA | NA | TRBV30 | CAWSLFPAGAEAFF | TGTGCCTGGAGTCTTTTTCCCGCGGGGGCTGAAGCTTTCTTT
TRBJ2-1 | 16 | TRBD1 | NA | TRBV6-1 | CASSEYSGGSYNEQFF | TGTGCCAGCAGTGAATATTCAGGGGGCTCCTACAATGAGCAGTTCTTC
TRBJ2-3 | 11 | NA | NA | TRBV29-1 | CSVLPTDTQYF | TGCAGCGTGTTACCCACAGATACGCAGTATTTT
TRBJ1-2 | 14 | NA | NA | TRBV4-1 | CASSRQGRDYGYTF | TGCGCCAGCAGCCGGCAGGGCCGGGATTATGGCTACACCTTC
TRBJ2-1 | 16 | NA | NA | TRBV27 | CASSPGQGSSYNEQFF | TGTGCCAGCAGCCCCGGGCAGGGGAGCTCCTACAATGAGCAGTTCTTC
TRBJ2-7 | 16 | NA | NA | TRBV5-6 | CASSLKGGRSSYEQYF | TGTGCCAGCAGCTTAAAAGGGGGACGAAGTTCCTACGAGCAGTACTTC
TRBJ2-1 | 12 | NA | NA | TRBV2 | CASSEGPGEQFF | TGTGCCAGCAGTGAAGGTCCGGGTGAGCAGTTCTTC
TRBJ1-1 | 13 | NA | once | TRBV30 | CAWSVEANTEAFF | TGTGCCTGGAGTGTAGAGGCTAACACTGAAGCTTTCTTT
TRBJ2-5 | 15 | TRBD1 | NA | TRBV7-7 | CASSFGTGGQETQYF | TGTGCTAGCAGCTTTGGGACAGGGGGACAAGAGACCCAGTACTTC
TRBJ2-3 | 15 | NA | NA | TRBV9 | CASSPRGAGTDTQYF | TGTGCCAGCAGCCCGCGGGGAGCGGGCACAGATACGCAGTATTTT
TRBJ1-1 | 13 | NA | few | TRBV7-3 | CASSSRVETEAFF | TGTGCCAGCAGCTCCCGGGTAGAGACTGAAGCTTTCTTT
TRBJ1-1 | 14 | NA | NA | TRBV30 | CAWNRDLMNTEAFF | TGTGCCTGGAATAGGGACTTAATGAACACTGAAGCTTTCTTT
TRBJ1-2 | 11 | NA | NA | TRBV9 | CASSQGSSYTF | TGTGCCAGCAGCCAAGGGTCAAGCTACACCTTC